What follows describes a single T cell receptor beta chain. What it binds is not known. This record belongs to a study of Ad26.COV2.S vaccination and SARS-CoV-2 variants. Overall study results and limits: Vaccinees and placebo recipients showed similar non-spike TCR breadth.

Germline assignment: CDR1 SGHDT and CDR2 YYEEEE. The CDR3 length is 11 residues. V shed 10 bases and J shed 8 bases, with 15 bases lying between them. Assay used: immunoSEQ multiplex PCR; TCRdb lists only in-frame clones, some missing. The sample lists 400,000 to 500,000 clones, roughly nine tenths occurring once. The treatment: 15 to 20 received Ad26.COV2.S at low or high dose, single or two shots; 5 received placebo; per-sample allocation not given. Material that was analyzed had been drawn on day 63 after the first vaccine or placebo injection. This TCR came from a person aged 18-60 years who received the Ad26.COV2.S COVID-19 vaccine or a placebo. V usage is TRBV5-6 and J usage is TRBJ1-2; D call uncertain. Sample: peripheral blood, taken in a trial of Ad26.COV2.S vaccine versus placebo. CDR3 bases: TGTGCCGGGTCAGGTCCTGGGGGCTACACCTTC. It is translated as CAGSGPGGYTF.